The 28 T cell receptor beta chains presented below share a single source sample, sequenced in a study of CD8 T cells in ankylosing spondylitis. TCRdb reanalysed the 5' RACE reads using MiXCR and keeps one entry per CDR3 protein. The repertoire consists of 200,000 to 300,000 distinct CDR3 sequences, with roughly 32% occurring once and the leading ten covering about 4%. The sequenced material came from blood, either unsorted or a sorted T cell fraction (not recorded which). Receptors were obtained from a male donor with ankylosing spondylitis or in good health (not recorded which).

This clonotype was seen a few times. The J gene is TRBJ1-4, the V gene TRBV20-1, with 9 bases lining up with TRBD1. This CDR3 has 15 amino acids. V was clipped by 2 bases and J by 8 bases; unmatched bases: 9. Germline V gene lookup returns CDR1 DFQATT and CDR2 SNEGSKA (reference sequence). This chain's CDR3 is CSARSDRGVTEKLFF. CDR3 in DNA: TGCAGTGCTAGAAGTGACAGGGGGGTTACGGAAAAACTGTTTTTT.

The chain uses TRBV15 and TRBJ2-1; D is undetermined. V shed 0 bases and J shed 1 base, with 7 bases lying between them. Per germline, CDR1 LNHNV and CDR2 YYDKDF (reference sequence). There are 15 residues in the CDR3. The CDR3, as DNA: TGTGCCACCAGCAGAGACACGGAGTCCTACAATGAGCAGTTCTTC. Encoded protein: CATSRDTESYNEQFF. The full variable domain, rest sourced from reference TRBV15 and TRBJ2-1, is DAMVIQNPRYQVTQFGKPVTLSCSQTLNHNVMYWYQQKSSQAPKLLFHYYDKDFNNEADTPDNFQSRRPNTSFCFLDIRSPGLGDTAMYLCATSRDTESYNEQFFGPGTRLTVL.

The rearrangement joins TRBV12-3 or TRBV12-4 to TRBJ2-7; 7 bases are shared with TRBD2. The CDR3 extends over 15 amino acids. J was trimmed by 6 bases and V by 3 bases; bases with no gene match: 11. The CDR3 DNA reads as TGTGCCAGCAGTTTTGGGGGAGGGGTGTTGGTCGAGCAGTACTTC. Encoded protein: CASSFGGGVLVEQYF.

This clonotype was seen more than once but under ten times. V and J are TRBV5-6 and TRBJ2-7, with D possibly matching TRBD2 (5 bases). Germline V gene sequence: CDR1 SGHDT, CDR2 YYEEEE. The CDR3 is 14 amino acids. V was clipped by 3 bases and J by 6 bases, with 16 bases between them. CDR3 sequence reads: CASSSTGGYFEQYF. CDR3 bases: TGTGCCAGCAGCTCAACCGGCGGGTATTTCGAGCAGTACTTC. Full variable domain (remainder filled in from reference TRBV5-6 and TRBJ2-7): DAGVTQSPTHLIKTRGQQVTLRCSPKSGHDTVSWYQQALGQGPQFIFQYYEEEERQRGNFPDRFSGHQFPNYSSELNVNALLLGDSALYLCASSSTGGYFEQYFGPGTRLTVT.

This sequence joins TRBV12-5 and TRBJ2-1; TRBD1 might be the D (5 bases). The length of the CDR3 is 15 residues. Trimming took 3 bases from V and 4 from J, leaving 13 bases between them. Germline lookup yields CDR1 LGHNT and CDR2 FRNRAP. As DNA, the CDR3 is TGTGCTAGTGGTTTTGCTACAGGCGGTTACAATGAGCAGTTCTTC. Protein sequence: CASGFATGGYNEQFF.

This clonotype has a handful of counts. The chain combines TRBV28 with TRBJ1-2; D not certain. Germline lookup yields CDR1 MDHEN and CDR2 SYDVKM. The CDR3 is made up of 14 amino acids. Trimming removed 2 bases from V and 8 bases from J, with 15 bases in between. The CDR3 region has the DNA TGTGCCAGCAGTTTACCCTATACGGTGGGAGGCTACACCTTC. As protein: CASSLPYTVGGYTF.

The chain combines TRBV7-9 with TRBJ2-1; tentatively, D is TRBD1 or TRBD2 (5 bases each). This CDR3 has 17 amino acids. Germline V lookup: CDR1 SEHNR, CDR2 FQNEAQ (reference sequence). The V and J ends lost 5 bases and 4 bases respectively, with 21 bases between them. Here the CDR3 reads CASSPRVWGRRYNEQFF. DNA of the CDR3: TGTGCCAGCAGCCCCAGGGTCTGGGGACGGAGATACAATGAGCAGTTCTTC.

This clonotype was observed a few times. The CDR3 loop is CSVGTGFEQYF. In nucleotides, the CDR3 is TGCAGCGTTGGGACAGGGTTCGAGCAGTACTTC. The chain recombines TRBV29-1 with TRBJ2-7; 8 bases match TRBD1. V trimming: 4 bases; J trimming: 6 bases; junction bases outside the gene matches: 2. The length of the CDR3 is 11 residues. The germline CDR1 and CDR2 sequences are SQVTM and ANQGSEA.

This clonotype has only a few counts. The chain links TRBV5-4 to TRBJ2-5; D perhaps matches TRBD2 (5 bases). CDR3 length: 15 residues. The germline V gene has CDR1 SGHNT and CDR2 YYREEE (reference sequence). Trimming took off 4 bases at V and 5 bases at J, with 18 bases between the two ends. The CDR3 DNA sequence: TGTGCCAGCAGCCCCACGGAGCCGGGAAGGGAGACCCAGTACTTC. Protein: CASSPTEPGRETQYF.

This clonotype was counted between two and nine times. This rearrangement joins TRBV12-3 or TRBV12-4 to TRBJ2-2, with D possibly matching TRBD2 (6 bases). The ends were cut back, 4 bases at V and 1 base at J, with 10 bases in the middle. The CDR3 sequence is 15 residues long. CDR3 protein: CASSSGTLNTGELFF. In nucleotides, the CDR3 is TGTGCCAGCAGTTCCGGGACTCTGAACACCGGGGAGCTGTTTTTT.

This clonotype was counted only a few times. The V call is TRBV27, the J call TRBJ1-1; 8 bases agree with TRBD1. V lost 2 bases and J lost 6; bases outside the gene matches: 5. Germline lookup yields CDR1 MNHEY and CDR2 SMNVEV (reference sequence). The CDR3 spans 14 residues. This CDR3 reads CASSLGTGSPEAFF. The CDR3 nucleotides read TGTGCCAGCAGTTTAGGGACAGGTTCCCCTGAAGCTTTCTTT.

This clonotype was detected a few times. The CDR3 nucleotides read TGTGCCACCAGTGGAGTGGGAGTTGGGACAGATACGCAGTATTTT. This translates into CATSGVGVGTDTQYF. The rearrangement joins TRBV24-1 to TRBJ2-3, with D maybe TRBD2 (5 bases). The V end lost 5 bases, the J end lost 3 bases, and 14 bases lay between the germline ends. This CDR3 is 15 amino acids long. Germline CDR1 KGHDR, CDR2 SFDVKD.

This clonotype was detected ten times or more. The CDR3 loop is CSAMPGLAYEQYF. CDR3 nucleotide sequence: TGCAGTGCCATGCCAGGGTTAGCCTACGAGCAGTACTTC. V is TRBV20-1 and J is TRBJ2-7; D possibly corresponds to TRBD1 (5 bases). The V gene's germline CDR1 is DFQATT and CDR2 SNEGSKA (reference sequence). Trimming took off 6 bases at V and 2 bases at J, with 14 bases between the two ends. This CDR3 has 13 amino acids.

In its sample, this clonotype was seen a few times. J is TRBJ1-2 and V is TRBV20-1; maybe TRBD1 (5 bases). The CDR3 has 14 amino acids. The V end lost 0 bases, the J end lost 7 bases, and 15 bases lay between the germline ends. CDR1 is DFQATT and CDR2 is SNEGSKA in the germline V gene (reference sequence). The CDR3 DNA reads TGCAGTGCTAGAGATCAACGGAGGGGCTTTGGCTACACCTTC. It translates to CSARDQRRGFGYTF.

The chain employs TRBV7-9 and TRBJ1-1; a possible D gene is TRBD1 (6 bases). Germline lookup yields CDR1 SEHNR and CDR2 FQNEAQ (reference sequence). The germline V and J ends were trimmed by 4 bases and 3 bases, with 15 bases remaining between them. The CDR3 loop spans 15 amino acids. The CDR3 region has the DNA TGTGCCAGCAGCTCCAGGGGTATAAGGTACACTGAAGCTTTCTTT. Protein: CASSSRGIRYTEAFF.

This clonotype occurred a few times. The chain links TRBV27 to TRBJ2-7; D possibly corresponds to TRBD2 (6 bases). Germline assignment: CDR1 MNHEY and CDR2 SMNVEV (reference sequence). The V end lost 4 bases, the J end lost 5 bases, and 15 bases lay between the germline ends. The CDR3 covers 14 residues. CDR3 region: CASSSYPEGHEQYF. CDR3 nucleotide sequence: TGTGCCAGCAGTTCGTATCCGGAGGGCCACGAGCAGTACTTC.

This clonotype was found many times. The chain combines TRBV29-1 with TRBJ2-1, with 7 bases lining up with TRBD1. Germline V gene sequence: CDR1 SQVTM, CDR2 ANQGSEA. This CDR3 region has 15 residues. The ends lost 6 bases at V and 9 bases at J; junction bases unmatched: 17. CDR3 amino acids: CSVRLQGRLEGEQFF. The CDR3 bases are TGCAGCGTCCGGCTACAGGGGCGGCTAGAGGGTGAGCAGTTCTTC.

The rearrangement uses TRBV4-1 and TRBJ2-7; possibly TRBD1 for D (6 bases). The CDR3 is made up of 14 amino acids. The ends were cut back, 0 bases at V and 7 bases at J, with 13 bases in the middle. Germline lookup yields CDR1 MGHRA and CDR2 YSYEKL. CDR3 coding DNA: TGCGCCAGCAGCCAAGAGAGTGTGGGGACAGAGCAGTACTTC. Translation gives CASSQESVGTEQYF.

V gene TRBV29-1 combines with J gene TRBJ2-1, with D perhaps given as TRBD1 or TRBD2 (5 bases each). CDR3 length: 17 residues. Trimming cost V 4 bases and J 0 bases, with 19 bases left between them. Germline CDR1 SQVTM, CDR2 ANQGSEA. The CDR3 loop reads CSVVPTGTSYSYNEQFF. The CDR3 nucleotides are TGCAGCGTTGTGCCTACCGGGACCTCGTACTCCTACAATGAGCAGTTCTTC.

This clonotype was seen a handful of times. The chain joins TRBV5-5 to TRBJ2-5; 11 bases align to TRBD2. This CDR3 has 16 amino acids. J lost 1 base, V lost 4 bases, and 6 bases had no gene match. Germline-derived CDR1 and CDR2 are SGHKS and YYEKEE (reference sequence). The CDR3 DNA reads TGTGCCAGCAGCATGCAGACTAGCGGGGTCCAAGAGACCCAGTACTTC. Translated, it gives CASSMQTSGVQETQYF. Complete variable domain (other parts from reference TRBV5-5 and TRBJ2-5): DAGVTQSPTHLIKTRGQQVTLRCSPISGHKSVSWYQQVLGQGPQFIFQYYEKEERGRGNFPDRFSARQFPNYSSELNVNALLLGDSALYLCASSMQTSGVQETQYFGPGTRLLVL.

This chain joins TRBV3-1 and TRBJ2-1; TRBD2 aligns across 9 bases. The CDR3 is 16 amino acids. Germline trimming cut 0 bases from V and 4 bases from J; bases unmatched to any gene: 4. Looked up from germline, CDR1 is LGHDT and CDR2 is YNNKEL (reference sequence). DNA for the CDR3: TGTGCCAGCAGCCAAGATCGCGGGGGGGATTACAATGAGCAGTTCTTC. Amino acid sequence: CASSQDRGGDYNEQFF.

Of note for this clonotype: At one end, the junction sequence differs from germline, possibly due to a read error. For the CDR3, the DNA is TGTGCCAGCAGCTTAGGGACACTTACAGATGCGCAGTATTTT. Amino acids: CASSLGTLTDAQYF. The chain recombines TRBV7-2 with TRBJ2-3; maybe TRBD1 (5 bases). The V gene's germline CDR1 is SGHTA and CDR2 FQGNSA. The CDR3 covers 14 residues.

The V and J genes are TRBV20-1 and TRBJ2-3; 7 bases are a match to TRBD2. The CDR3 consists of 16 residues. After removal of 3 bases from V and 1 base from J, the junction contained 10 bases not matched to a gene. Germline CDR1 and CDR2: DFQATT and SNEGSKA (reference sequence). CDR3 loop: CSASGYGGGGTDTQYF. In nucleotides, the CDR3 is TGCAGTGCTAGTGGGTATGGGGGAGGGGGCACAGATACGCAGTATTTT.

The chain couples TRBV20-1 to TRBJ2-3, with D unclear. Trimming left V 0 bases short and J 0 bases short, with 13 bases between. Germline CDR1 and CDR2: DFQATT and SNEGSKA (reference sequence). The CDR3 has 16 residues. The CDR3 bases are TGCAGTGCTAGAGAGATAGTCAGCCCAAGCACAGATACGCAGTATTTT. Protein sequence: CSAREIVSPSTDTQYF.

In its sample, this clonotype was seen a few times. This rearrangement joins TRBV7-9 to TRBJ2-7; TRBD1 might be the D (7 bases). The V end was cut by 1 base, the J end by 1 base, with 14 bases between. Germline loops: CDR1 SEHNR, CDR2 FQNEAQ (reference sequence). This CDR3 is 16 amino acids long. The CDR3 DNA follows: TGTGCCAGCAGCTTAGTCGTTTCAGGGGGGTCCTACGAGCAGTACTTC. Residues: CASSLVVSGGSYEQYF.

This sequence joins TRBV15 and TRBJ2-7; D is possibly TRBD1 or TRBD2 (6 bases each). Germline CDR1 is LNHNV and CDR2 is YYDKDF (reference sequence). The ends were cut back, 1 base at V and 7 bases at J, with 20 bases in the middle. This CDR3 spans 16 amino acids. CDR3 sequence (DNA): TGTGCCACCAGCAGAGCAGAGAAGGGGGGCGGAAGGGAGCAGTACTTC. Amino acids: CATSRAEKGGGREQYF.

A few counts support this clonotype. The V gene is TRBV20-1, the J gene TRBJ2-1; a possible D gene is TRBD2 (6 bases). Germline values: CDR1 DFQATT, CDR2 SNEGSKA (reference sequence). Trimming cost V 6 bases and J 0 bases, with 15 bases left between them. The CDR3 is 15 amino acids. This chain's CDR3 is CSAQSGRSSYNEQFF. The CDR3 DNA is TGCAGTGCCCAGAGCGGGCGAAGCTCCTACAATGAGCAGTTCTTC.

V usage is TRBV9 and J usage is TRBJ2-7; no definite D call. V lost 0 bases to trimming and J lost 3 bases, with 7 bases between them. This CDR3 has 13 residues. CDR1 SGDLS and CDR2 YYNGEE come from the germline V gene. As DNA, the CDR3 is TGTGCCAGCAGCGTAGGGGGATACTACGAGCAGTACTTC. Its protein is CASSVGGYYEQYF.